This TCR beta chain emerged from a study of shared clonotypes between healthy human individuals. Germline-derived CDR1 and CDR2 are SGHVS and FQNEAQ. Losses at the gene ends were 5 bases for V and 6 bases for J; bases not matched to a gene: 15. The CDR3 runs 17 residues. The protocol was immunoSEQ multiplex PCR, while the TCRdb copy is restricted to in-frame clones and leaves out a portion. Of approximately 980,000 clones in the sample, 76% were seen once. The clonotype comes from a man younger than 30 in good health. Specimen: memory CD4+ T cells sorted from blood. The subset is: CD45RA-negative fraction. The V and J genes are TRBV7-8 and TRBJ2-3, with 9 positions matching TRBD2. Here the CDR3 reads CASSALTPSGRWDTQYF. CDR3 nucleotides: TGTGCCAGCAGCGCTCTCACCCCCAGCGGGAGGTGGGATACGCAGTATTTT. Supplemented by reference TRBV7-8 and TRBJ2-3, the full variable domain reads GAGVSQSPRYKVAKRGQDVALRCDPISGHVSLFWYQQALGQGPEFLTYFQNEAQLDKSGLPSDRFFAERPEGSVSTLKIQRTQQEDSAVYLCASSALTPSGRWDTQYFGPGTRLTVL.